This paragraph reports one T cell receptor (beta chain). This clonotype came up many times. The antigen it binds to is not known. Base quality data are lacking; no much larger clone is found one base away. Library creation used 5' RACE. These reads were obtained on a NextSeq 500. Unique molecular identifiers were attached to individual cDNA molecules in the TCR library protocol so that sequencing error and PCR bias could be corrected. TCR alpha and beta chains were both sequenced, and the abundances of alpha and beta sequences in each sample were closely correlated with each other. In the paper's pipeline: Decombinator V4 was used to perform V gene, J gene and CDR3 annotation of TCR sequences. Expanded TCRs were defined as changing significantly between any two time points under a Poisson model with p below 0.0001. Abundances of TCRs were expressed as counts per million after normalisation to the total number of TCRs sequenced in each sample. MAIT TCRs were defined by TRAV1-2 paired with TRAJ12, TRAJ20 or TRAJ33, and iNKT TCRs by TRAV10 paired with TRAJ18. VDJdb, accessed 1 November 2021, was searched for CMV, EBV and SARS-CoV-2 annotated TCRs, with TCRs annotated for multiple antigens excluded. The public sequencing data were trimmed at Q25 with fastp and processed into clonotypes with MiXCR by TCRdb, which kept only in-frame beta chains. Each entry is one CDR3 protein sequence, shown with its most common DNA and genes. V and J calls and clone size were set by TCRdb, not the authors. The sample table holds tens of thousands of distinct CDR3 sequences, of which around 4% were seen once. The top ten clonotypes cover approximately 19% of the sample.

The data stem from a study of early T cells in non-severe SARS-CoV-2 infection listed by TCRdb under 2021. With respect to the entire study: Because TCR sequencing relied on bulk RNA taken from unsorted whole blood, pairing of alpha and beta chains was not possible. The research as a whole found: Matching against VDJdb was skewed toward anti-spike CD8 responses, likely underestimated virus-specific expansions, and missed private and CD4 specificities.

The germline ends are 12 bases apart after V is trimmed by 5 bases and J by 4 bases. Per the germline V gene (reference sequence), SEHNR is the CDR1 and FQNEAQ is the CDR2. From its cysteine to its phenylalanine, the CDR3 spans 14 amino acids. CDR3 DNA only is kept here, 42 bases in frame from base 1. The study was a case-control design nested within a healthcare worker cohort in London, UK, with weekly nasopharyngeal swab PCR tests and blood sampling. Healthcare workers were recruited during the week of the UK lockdown, between 23 and 31 March 2020, and followed weekly for up to roughly 15 weeks. The chain is encoded by TRBV7-9 joined to TRBJ1-5; possibly the D gene is TRBD1, per 5 matching bases. Sequencing was performed on whole blood. This TCR was sampled from an adult who was a healthcare worker with PCR-confirmed SARS-CoV-2 infection or an uninfected control (not recorded which). The DNA reads TGTGCCAGCAGCCTTTCCGGGACGAATCAGCCCCAGCATTTT. This codes for CASSLSGTNQPQHF. This CDR3, with the reference TRBV7-9 and TRBJ1-5 proteins standing in past its ends, gives the full variable domain DTGVSQNPRHKITKRGQNVTFRCDPISEHNRLYWYRQTLGQGPEFLTYFQNEAQLEKSRLLSDRFSAERPKGSFSTLEIQRTEQGDSAMYLCASSLSGTNQPQHFGDGTRLSIL.